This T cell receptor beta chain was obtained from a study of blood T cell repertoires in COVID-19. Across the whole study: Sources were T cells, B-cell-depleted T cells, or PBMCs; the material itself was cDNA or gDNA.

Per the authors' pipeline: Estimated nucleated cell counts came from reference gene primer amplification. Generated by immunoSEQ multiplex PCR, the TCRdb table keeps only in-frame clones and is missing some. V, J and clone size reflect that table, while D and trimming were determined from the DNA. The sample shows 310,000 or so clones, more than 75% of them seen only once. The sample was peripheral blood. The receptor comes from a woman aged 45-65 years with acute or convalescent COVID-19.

The DNA for the CDR3 is TGTGCCAGCTCACCCCCCCGGGCCTTAAGGAGGGAAAACATTCAGTACTTC. Encoded protein: CASSPPRALRRENIQYF. This chain links TRBV18 with TRBJ2-4; perhaps TRBD2 as D (6 bases). CDR3 length equals 17 residues. Germline V gives CDR1 KGHSH, CDR2 LQKENI. The V and J ends lost 3 bases and 5 bases respectively, with 20 bases between them.